This TCR beta chain emerged from a study of GPR56 and killer-like receptors on CD4 memory cells (dated by TCRdb to about 2019). In terms of the full investigation: The study proposed that progressive acquisition of KLRB1, KLRG1, GPR56 and then KLRF1 marks human CD4+ memory T-cell differentiation and cytokine production potential. The study described its healthy blood donors as age-matched to the liver disease patients, who had a median age of approximately 67 years. Paper-wide results and their limitations: Diversity and similarity analyses were restricted to the 100 most expanded clones per population rather than full repertoires. Overlap of TCR repertoires was observed especially between the late populations 4 and 5, and partly population 3. The clones that dominated late populations 4 and 5 were also present in early populations 1 and 2, and the authors interpreted this finding as evidence for linear differentiation. Clonal frequency was low in the marker-negative population and rose progressively along the proposed pathway, while TCRbeta diversity fell correspondingly.

Before TCRbeta sequencing, fluorescence-activated cell sorting was used to enrich five KLR/GPR56-defined CD4+ populations. TCRbeta repertoires of five CD4+ T-cell subsets defined by KLRB1, KLRG1, GPR56 and KLRF1 expression were sequenced to test a linear memory differentiation pathway. TCR-sequenced cells came from peripheral blood of healthy control individuals, reported as five donors in the TCRbeta analysis figure. Heparinized peripheral blood was collected and all samples were processed within one hour of retrieval. Blood was diluted 1:2 in PBS, and peripheral blood mononuclear cells were then isolated from the diluted blood at room temperature by Biocoll density gradient centrifugation. Before flow sorting, CD4+ T cells were enriched from freshly isolated PBMCs by magnetic sorting with anti-CD4 MicroBeads. A BD FACSAria II was used to sort CD4+ T cells enriched from PBMCs of healthy donors according to marker expression. Surface staining used anti-KLRB1 clone 191B8, anti-KLRF1 clone 4A4.D10 and anti-KLRG1 clone REA261 antibodies from Miltenyi Biotec.

As concerns this clonotype: Its specific antigen is unknown.

The data were produced on an Illumina HiSeq 2500. The recombined TCRbeta locus was amplified by a previously published PCR protocol to build sequencing libraries. Turning to the authors' computational methods: Reads whose average quality score was below 30 were removed, and the reads that remained were processed with IMSEQ. Each clonotype was defined by Vbeta gene, Jbeta gene and CDR3 amino acid sequence. The Morisita-Horn index, computed on the top 100 expanded clones, was used to measure repertoire overlap between populations. Renyi diversity profiles calculated on the top 100 expanded clones were used to assess clonal diversity. Each entry corresponds to one CDR3 protein sequence from reads that TCRdb reprocessed, and DNA is not given. The V and J calls shown here were made by TCRdb, not taken from the authors' results. The sample's records list over a thousand distinct CDR3 sequences. Together, the top ten hold about 13% of the sample.

The source material was memory CD4+ T cells from blood. The sequence came from a human donor in good health.

The CDR3 has the sequence CASSTGISNQPQHF. This receptor chain uses TRBV18 and TRBJ1-5. Per the germline V gene, KGHSH is the CDR1 and LQKENI is the CDR2. There are 14 amino acids in the CDR3, from cysteine to phenylalanine inclusive. The DNA sequence is not available.